The 2 T cell receptor beta chains listed next were all sequenced from one sample in a study of blood T cell repertoires in COVID-19. This table comes from immunoSEQ multiplex PCR, and its TCRdb copy is limited to in-frame clones, with some not included. Of hundreds of thousands of clones in the sample, more than 75% were seen once. The sample comprised PBMCs or T cells enriched from blood (not recorded which). These receptors originate from a woman aged 45-60 years who had recovered from COVID-19.

CDR3 loop: CASSPIRFYEQYF. The CDR3 coding sequence is TGTGCCAGCTCACCAATCCGTTTCTACGAGCAGTACTTC. The chain carries TRBV18 and TRBJ2-7; no clear D. Germline CDR1 and CDR2: KGHSH and LQKENI. The length of the CDR3 is 13 residues. The V end lost 2 bases, the J end lost 3 bases, and 8 bases lay between the germline ends.

The chain has TRBV2 and TRBJ2-7; TRBD2 aligns across 7 bases. Looked up from germline, CDR1 is SNHLY and CDR2 is FYNNEI. J lost 3 bases, V lost 6 bases, and 8 bases had no gene match. The CDR3 is 14 amino acids. CDR3 loop: CASSPQAGDYEQYF. DNA of the CDR3: TGTGCCAGCAGCCCCCAGGCGGGGGACTACGAGCAGTACTTC.